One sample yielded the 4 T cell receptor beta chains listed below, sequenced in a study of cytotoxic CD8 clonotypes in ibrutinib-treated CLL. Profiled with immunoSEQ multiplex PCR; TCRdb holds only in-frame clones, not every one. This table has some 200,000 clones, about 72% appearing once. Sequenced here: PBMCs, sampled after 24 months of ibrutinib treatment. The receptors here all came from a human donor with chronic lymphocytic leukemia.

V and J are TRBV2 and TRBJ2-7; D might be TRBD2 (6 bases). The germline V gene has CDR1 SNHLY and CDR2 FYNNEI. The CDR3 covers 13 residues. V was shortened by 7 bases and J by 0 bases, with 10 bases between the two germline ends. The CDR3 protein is CASTRDFSYEQYF. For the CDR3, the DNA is TGTGCCAGCACCCGGGACTTCTCCTACGAGCAGTACTTC.

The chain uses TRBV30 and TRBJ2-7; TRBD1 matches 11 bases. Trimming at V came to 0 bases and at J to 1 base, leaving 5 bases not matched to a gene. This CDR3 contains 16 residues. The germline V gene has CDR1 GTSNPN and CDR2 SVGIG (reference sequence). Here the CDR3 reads CAWSVTGQGGSYEQYF. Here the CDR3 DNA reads TGTGCCTGGAGTGTAACGGGACAGGGGGGATCCTACGAGCAGTACTTC.

CDR3 in DNA: TGTGCCAGCAGCTCCTCGGGGGATCAGCCCCAGCATTTT. Its translation: CASSSSGDQPQHF. The chain carries TRBV5-5 and TRBJ1-5, with D possibly TRBD1 on 5 matching bases. The CDR3 runs 13 residues. Trimming took off 3 bases at V and 5 bases at J, with 9 bases between the two ends. Germline-derived CDR1 and CDR2 are SGHKS and YYEKEE (reference sequence).

The CDR3 loop is CASSSTAVLAKNIQYF. The CDR3 nucleotides are TGTGCCAGCAGCTCGACGGCAGTCCTAGCCAAAAACATTCAGTACTTC. This chain joins TRBV4-2 and TRBJ2-4; D not resolved. The CDR3 consists of 16 residues. Trimming stripped 5 bases from V and 0 bases from J, with 14 bases between. Germline assignment: CDR1 LGHNA and CDR2 YNFKEQ.